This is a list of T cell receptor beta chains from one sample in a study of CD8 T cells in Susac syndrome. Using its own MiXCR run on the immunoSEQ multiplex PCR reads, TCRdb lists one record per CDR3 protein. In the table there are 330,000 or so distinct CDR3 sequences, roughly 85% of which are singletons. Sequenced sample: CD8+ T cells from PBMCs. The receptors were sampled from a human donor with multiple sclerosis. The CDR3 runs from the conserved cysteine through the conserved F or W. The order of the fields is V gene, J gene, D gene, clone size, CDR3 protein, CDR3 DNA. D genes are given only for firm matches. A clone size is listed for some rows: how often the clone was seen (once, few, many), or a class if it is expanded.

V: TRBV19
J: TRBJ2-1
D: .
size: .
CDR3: CASSILLLYNEQFF
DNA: TGTGCCAGTAGTATTCTACTTCTCTACAATGAGCAGTTCTTC

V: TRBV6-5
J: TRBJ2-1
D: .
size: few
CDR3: CASSYWGADNEQFF
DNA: TGTGCCAGCAGTTACTGGGGGGCTGACAATGAGCAGTTCTTC

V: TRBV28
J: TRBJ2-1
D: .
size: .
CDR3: CASSLGSFEQFF
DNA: TGTGCCAGCAGTTTGGGGTCATTCGAGCAGTTCTTC

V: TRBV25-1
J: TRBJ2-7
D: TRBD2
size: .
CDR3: CASSESSSGNYEQYF
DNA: TGTGCCAGCAGTGAATCGTCGAGCGGGAACTACGAGCAGTACTTC

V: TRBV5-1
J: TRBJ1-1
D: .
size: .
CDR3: CASSLDRGGNTEAFF
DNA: TGCGCCAGCAGCTTGGATCGAGGGGGGAACACTGAAGCTTTCTTT

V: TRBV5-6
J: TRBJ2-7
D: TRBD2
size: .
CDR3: CASRRSGRAGGEQYF
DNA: TGTGCCAGCAGGCGTAGCGGGAGGGCCGGGGGCGAGCAGTACTTC

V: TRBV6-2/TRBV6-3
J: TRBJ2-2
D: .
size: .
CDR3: CASSYSEGDTGELFF
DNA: TGTGCCAGCAGTTACAGTGAAGGTGACACCGGGGAGCTGTTTTTT

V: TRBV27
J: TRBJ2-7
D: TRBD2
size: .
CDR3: CASSSAVAGGTYEQYF
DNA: TGTGCCAGCAGCTCTGCCGTAGCGGGAGGAACCTACGAGCAGTACTTC

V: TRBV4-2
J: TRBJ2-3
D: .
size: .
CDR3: CASSQEASRYADTQYF
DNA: TGTGCCAGCAGCCAAGAGGCGTCAAGGTACGCAGATACGCAGTATTTT

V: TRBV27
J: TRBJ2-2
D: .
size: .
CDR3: CASTSRGELFF
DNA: TGTGCCAGTACGTCTAGGGGGGAGCTGTTTTTT

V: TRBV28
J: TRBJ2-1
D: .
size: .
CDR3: CASRTGGNEQFF
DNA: TGTGCCAGCAGGACCGGTGGGAATGAGCAGTTCTTC

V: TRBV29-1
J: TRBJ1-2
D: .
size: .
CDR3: CSVQQGIRGYTF
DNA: TGCAGCGTTCAGCAGGGTATTCGAGGCTACACCTTC

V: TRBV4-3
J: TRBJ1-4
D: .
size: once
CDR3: CASSGEGTNEKLFF
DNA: TGCGCCAGCAGCGGGGAAGGAACTAATGAAAAACTGTTTTTT

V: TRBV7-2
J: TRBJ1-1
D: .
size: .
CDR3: CASSPPSAAEAFF
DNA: TGTGCCAGCAGCCCACCGAGTGCGGCTGAAGCTTTCTTT

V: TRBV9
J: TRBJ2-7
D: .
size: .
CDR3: CASSAGGSYEQYF
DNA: TGTGCCAGCAGCGCTGGGGGTTCCTACGAGCAGTACTTC

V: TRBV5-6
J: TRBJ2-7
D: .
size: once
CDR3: CASSLANSGIYEQYF
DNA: TGTGCCAGCAGCTTGGCAAATAGCGGCATCTACGAGCAGTACTTC

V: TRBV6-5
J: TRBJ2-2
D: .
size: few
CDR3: CASSYLEAMVGELFF
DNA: TGTGCCAGCAGTTACTTAGAAGCGATGGTCGGGGAGCTGTTTTTT

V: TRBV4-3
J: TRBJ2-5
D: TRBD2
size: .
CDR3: CASSQVGGLAGGETQYF
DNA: TGCGCCAGCAGCCAAGTAGGGGGACTAGCGGGAGGGGAGACCCAGTACTTC

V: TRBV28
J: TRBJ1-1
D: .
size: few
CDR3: CASSLSGGAEAFF
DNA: TGTGCCAGCAGTTTGTCCGGGGGGGCTGAAGCTTTCTTT

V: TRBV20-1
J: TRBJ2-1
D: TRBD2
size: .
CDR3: CSARDLGTSGRVTYNEQFF
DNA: TGCAGTGCTAGAGATCTGGGGACTAGCGGGAGGGTGACCTACAATGAGCAGTTCTTC

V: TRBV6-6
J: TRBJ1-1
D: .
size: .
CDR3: CASSYASVEAFF
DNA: TGTGCCAGCAGTTACGCGTCTGTTGAAGCTTTCTTT

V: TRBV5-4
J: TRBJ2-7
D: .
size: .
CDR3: CASSPGHGSYEQYF
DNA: TGTGCCAGCAGCCCCGGACACGGGTCCTACGAGCAGTACTTC

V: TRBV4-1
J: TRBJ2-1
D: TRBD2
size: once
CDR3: CASSLTSGRAGEQFF
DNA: TGCGCCAGCAGCCTTACTAGCGGGAGGGCCGGTGAGCAGTTCTTC

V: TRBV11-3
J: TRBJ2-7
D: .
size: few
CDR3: CASSYYGAPLGEQYF
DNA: TGTGCCAGCAGCTACTATGGGGCCCCGCTTGGGGAGCAGTACTTC

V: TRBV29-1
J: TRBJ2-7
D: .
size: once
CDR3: CSVHGGSEAYEQYF
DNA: TGCAGCGTTCATGGGGGGAGTGAAGCCTACGAGCAGTACTTC

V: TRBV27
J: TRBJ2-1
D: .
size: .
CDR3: CASSPTTTPYNEQFF
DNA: TGTGCCAGCAGTCCAACGACTACCCCCTACAATGAGCAGTTCTTC

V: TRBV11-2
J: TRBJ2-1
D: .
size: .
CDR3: CASTDSRTGDYNEQFF
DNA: TGTGCCAGCACCGACAGCCGAACAGGAGATTACAATGAGCAGTTCTTC

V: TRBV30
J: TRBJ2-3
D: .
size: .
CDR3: CAWSVLSDTQYF
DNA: TGTGCCTGGAGTGTACTATCAGATACGCAGTATTTT

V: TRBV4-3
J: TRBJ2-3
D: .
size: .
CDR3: CASSQDRLKVHTDTQYF
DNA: TGCGCCAGCAGCCAAGATAGACTTAAAGTTCACACAGATACGCAGTATTTT

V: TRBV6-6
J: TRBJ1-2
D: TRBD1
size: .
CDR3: CASRPTTGGYNYGYTF
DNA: TGTGCCAGCAGACCGACGACAGGGGGTTATAACTATGGCTACACCTTC

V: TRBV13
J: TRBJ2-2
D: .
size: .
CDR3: CASSANPDTGELFF
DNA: TGTGCCAGCAGTGCCAACCCCGACACCGGGGAGCTGTTTTTT

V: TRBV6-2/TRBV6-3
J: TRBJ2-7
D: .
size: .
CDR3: CASSYYDEQYF
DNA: TGTGCCAGCAGTTACTACGACGAGCAGTACTTC

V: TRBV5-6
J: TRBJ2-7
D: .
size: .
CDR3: CASSYGGYAYEQYF
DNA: TGTGCCAGCAGTTATGGGGGGTATGCCTACGAGCAGTACTTC

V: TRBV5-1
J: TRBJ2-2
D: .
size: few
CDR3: CASSPRGTGELFF
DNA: TGCGCCAGCAGCCCCCGGGGCACCGGGGAGCTGTTTTTT

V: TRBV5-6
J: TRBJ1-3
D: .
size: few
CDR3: CASSVQGDTIYF
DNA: TGTGCCAGCAGCGTTCAGGGAGACACCATATATTTT

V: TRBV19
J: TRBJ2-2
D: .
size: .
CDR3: CATQNTGELFF
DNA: TGTGCCACCCAAAACACCGGGGAGCTGTTTTTT

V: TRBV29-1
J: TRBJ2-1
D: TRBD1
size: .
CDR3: CSAWTGANEQFF
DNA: TGCAGCGCCTGGACAGGGGCCAATGAGCAGTTCTTC

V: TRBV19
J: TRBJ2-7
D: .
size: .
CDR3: CASSILGQSNEQYF
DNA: TGTGCCAGTAGTATCCTCGGACAGTCTAACGAGCAGTACTTC

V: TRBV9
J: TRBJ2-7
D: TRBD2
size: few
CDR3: CASSVTPGLAYEQYF
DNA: TGTGCCAGCAGCGTTACTCCGGGACTAGCATACGAGCAGTACTTC

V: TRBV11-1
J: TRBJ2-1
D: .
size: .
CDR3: CASSLAQYNEQFF
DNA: TGTGCCAGCAGCTTAGCGCAGTACAATGAGCAGTTCTTC

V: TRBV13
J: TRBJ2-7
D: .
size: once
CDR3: CASGTHQSQGDEQYF
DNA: TGTGCCAGCGGAACGCACCAGTCTCAGGGCGACGAGCAGTACTTC

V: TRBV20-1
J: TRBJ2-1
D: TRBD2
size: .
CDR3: CSASDLFGRLASPPNEQFF
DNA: TGCAGTGCTAGTGACTTATTCGGGAGGCTAGCCAGCCCCCCCAATGAGCAGTTCTTC

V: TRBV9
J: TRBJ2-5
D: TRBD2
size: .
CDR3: CASSVFGGSMETQYF
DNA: TGTGCCAGCAGCGTCTTCGGGGGGTCTATGGAGACCCAGTACTTC

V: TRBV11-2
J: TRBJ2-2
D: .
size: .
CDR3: CASSRANTGELFF
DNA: TGTGCCAGCTCAAGGGCCAACACCGGGGAGCTGTTTTTT

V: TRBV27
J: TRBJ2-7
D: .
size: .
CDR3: CASSLSGHGPYEQYF
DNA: TGTGCCAGCAGTTTATCAGGGCATGGGCCCTACGAGCAGTACTTC

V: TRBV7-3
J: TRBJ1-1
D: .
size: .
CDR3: CASSLQGPPNTEAFF
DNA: TGTGCCAGCAGCTTACAGGGTCCCCCGAACACTGAAGCTTTCTTT

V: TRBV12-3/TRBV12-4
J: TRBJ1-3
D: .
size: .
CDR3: CARGTIGNTIYF
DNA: TGTGCCAGGGGGACAATCGGAAACACCATATATTTT

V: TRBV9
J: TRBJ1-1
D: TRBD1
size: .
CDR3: CASRGDSTEAFF
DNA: TGTGCCAGCAGGGGGGACAGCACTGAAGCTTTCTTT

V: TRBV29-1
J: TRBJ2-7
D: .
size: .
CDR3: CSALTVSPEQYF
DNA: TGCAGCGCCCTGACCGTTTCCCCCGAGCAGTACTTC

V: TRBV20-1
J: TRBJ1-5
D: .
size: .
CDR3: CSARGWLGGDQPQHF
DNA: TGCAGTGCTAGAGGGTGGCTGGGGGGTGATCAGCCCCAGCATTTT

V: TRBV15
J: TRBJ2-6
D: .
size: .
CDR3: CATSRTRNSGANVLTF
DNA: TGTGCCACCAGCAGAACCAGAAACTCTGGGGCCAACGTCCTGACTTTC